This T cell receptor (beta chain) emerged from a study of cytomegalovirus exposure and HLA in healthy donors. The V gene's germline CDR1 is LNHNV and CDR2 YYDKDF (reference sequence). V was clipped by 0 bases and J by 0 bases, with 6 bases between them. This CDR3 region has 15 residues. In the case of this clone: What it binds is not known.

Separate from the approximately 720-subject first cohort was the approximately 130-subject validation cohort, to which the donors belonged. Study results and caveats: Researchers counted approximately 160 TCR beta chains as cytomegalovirus-associated. Rarity marked most TCR sequences, yet some public TCRs occurred in many donors. It was found in a later analysis that first-cohort TCR clusters tended to co-occur in the 95 to 150 validation repertoires.

TCRdb's table, derived via immunoSEQ multiplex PCR, lists solely in-frame clones and lacks some. The data show 90,000 to 140,000 clones, approximately 90% seen once. This sequence was found in a woman aged 18-35 years in good health and CMV-seropositive. The sample was PBMCs. The chain carries TRBV15 and TRBJ1-3; D remains ambiguous. CDR3 protein: CATSRDEGSGNTIYF. For the CDR3, the DNA is TGTGCCACCAGCAGAGATGAGGGCTCTGGAAACACCATATATTTT. Full variable domain (rest looked up from reference TRBV15 and TRBJ1-3): DAMVIQNPRYQVTQFGKPVTLSCSQTLNHNVMYWYQQKSSQAPKLLFHYYDKDFNNEADTPDNFQSRRPNTSFCFLDIRSPGLGDTAMYLCATSRDEGSGNTIYFGEGSWLTVV.